This T cell receptor (beta chain) was captured by sequencing in a study of T cell responses to AZD1222 COVID-19 vaccine (dated by TCRdb to the early 2020s). Background for the entire study: Because spike-specific TCR depth and breadth did not differ between the two schedules, AZD1222 recipients who got a second dose at roughly 4 weeks were pooled with those who got a second dose at roughly 12 weeks. A total of just over 230 trial participants underwent TCR sequencing, of whom some 210 received two doses of AZD1222 and roughly 25 received two doses of the MenACWY control vaccine. Enrollment into the trials was organized by age into subgroups of 18-55, 56-69 and 70-plus years, and those subgroups contained roughly 150, 30 and 60 TCR-sequenced participants, respectively.

The CDR3 regions of human TCRbeta chains were analyzed by immunosequencing. In the original analysis: Repertoire TCRs were matched against a reference library of SARS-CoV-2-specific TCRs generated with the MIRA antigen-specificity platform. Breadth was defined as the fraction of unique TCRs that were SARS-CoV-2-associated. Depth was defined as the fraction of total T cells that were SARS-CoV-2-associated. Using the MIRA data, every spike-specific TCR was mapped to the spike region that the TCR reacted to and assigned to either a CD4 or a CD8 class. Log10-transformed breadth and depth values were compared by one-way ANOVA with Sidak's multiple comparisons tests. The source is immuneACCESS, and TCRdb retained only in-frame sequences with V and J called. Part of the clones is not carried over; for the studies checked, unresolved V genes explain less than half of this, and the remainder is unexplained. D and trimming come from the DNA, and the V and J calls and clone size come from that table. A total of about 190,000 clones appear in this sample, around 90% of them only once. Over 0.75% of the sample belongs to the ten largest clones.

The time point label, read with the paper, signifies: baseline before first vaccination. The vaccinee samples were drawn from two UK trials, COV001 and COV002, one of which was a single-blind randomized controlled phase 2/3 trial testing AZD1222 (ChAdOx1 nCoV-19) in healthy adults. For TCRbeta chain sequencing, PBMC samples were collected from trial participants at day 0 and at day 28 after the second dose. As for this clone: Its antigen target is currently unknown. There are no base qualities to consult, and no much larger clone falls within one base.

The paper as a whole reports these results and caveats: Because no day 14 peak-response samples were available, the repertoires could be characterized only after the peak T cell response. After two AZD1222 doses, spike-specific TCR breadth and depth were significantly higher than at day 0 and than in MenACWY recipients. Participants were mostly white British and included more females than males, and it was suggested by the authors that clonal diversity may have been underestimated. Epitopes outside the regions mutated in the B.1.351 and B.1.1.7 variants were reportedly recognized by nearly half of the unique spike-specific TCRs. Only 5 to 7 AZD1222 recipients were SARS-CoV-2 seropositive at baseline, limiting conclusions about previously exposed vaccinees. In the small 56-69-year group, the increase in depth fell short of significance, most likely because of low power. The whole spike protein was spanned by vaccine-associated CD4 TCRs, and dominant responses were seen in regions 160-218 and 743-854.

The sample here was peripheral blood, taken on day 0 of AZD1222 vaccination. This TCR was sampled from an adult in good health.

The encoded CDR3 is CASSLSLAGASGEQFF. DNA sequence: TGTGCCAGCAGCTTAAGCCTAGCGGGGGCTTCAGGGGAGCAGTTCTTC. The V and J genes are TRBV11-3 and TRBJ2-1; TRBD2 aligns with 10 central bases. The CDR3 numbers 16 residues from cysteine through phenylalanine. This entry keeps only the CDR3 DNA: 48 bases, framed from base 1. As encoded in the germline V gene, CDR1 is SGHNT while CDR2 is YENEEA. Germline trimming amounts to 2 bases on V and 10 bases on J, with 11 as the count of junction bases outside the gene matches.